The rows below give T cell receptor beta chains drawn from one sample of a study of blood T cell repertoires in COVID-19. Profiled with immunoSEQ multiplex PCR; TCRdb holds only in-frame clones, not every one. Seen here are under 250,000 clones, over 75% observed once, and the top ten hold about 4%. Sample: PBMCs or T cells enriched from blood (not recorded which). Receptor source: a man aged 30 to 45 with acute COVID-19. CDR3s include the opening cysteine and the closing phenylalanine or tryptophan. A D gene is named only where the DNA matches it firmly. Some rows mark clone size as missing; the rest say once, few, many or name a class of expanded clone.

abundance,v_gene,d_gene,j_gene,CDR3aa,CDR3nt
NA,TRBV10-3,NA,TRBJ1-3,CAIRTDSGNTIYF,TGTGCCATCAGGACGGACTCAGGAAACACCATATATTTT
NA,TRBV3-1/TRBV3-2,TRBD2,TRBJ2-7,CASLRTSYSYEQYF,TGTGCCAGCCTTCGGACTAGCTACAGCTACGAGCAGTACTTC
NA,TRBV28,NA,TRBJ1-2,CASRPQTEGNYGYTF,TGTGCCAGCAGACCTCAGACAGAAGGGAACTATGGCTACACCTTC
few,TRBV7-9,NA,TRBJ1-4,CASSEQGTGTTNEKLFF,TGTGCCAGCAGCGAACAAGGAACGGGGACAACTAATGAAAAACTGTTTTTT
NA,TRBV4-1,NA,TRBJ2-1,CASSPRGPLSYNEQFF,TGCGCCAGCAGCCCCAGGGGCCCCCTCTCCTACAATGAGCAGTTCTTC
few,TRBV5-1,TRBD1,TRBJ2-3,CASSFLTGASTDTQYF,TGCGCCAGCAGCTTCCTTACAGGGGCTAGCACAGATACGCAGTATTTT
NA,TRBV11-2,TRBD1,TRBJ2-7,CASSAGTGGYEQYF,TGTGCCAGCAGCGCCGGGACAGGGGGGTACGAGCAGTACTTC
NA,TRBV9,NA,TRBJ1-3,CASSVGSQGSTGNTIYF,TGTGCCAGCAGCGTAGGGAGCCAGGGGTCTACTGGAAACACCATATATTTT
NA,TRBV10-3,NA,TRBJ1-2,CATLGQTNNYGYTF,TGTGCCACCCTCGGACAGACGAATAATTATGGCTACACCTTC
NA,TRBV10-2,NA,TRBJ1-1,CATTQGTEAFF,TGCGCCACGACCCAGGGCACTGAAGCTTTCTTT
NA,TRBV12-3/TRBV12-4,NA,TRBJ1-2,CASSSSNLVGYTF,TGTGCCAGCAGTTCTTCTAATCTTGTGGGCTACACCTTC
once,TRBV27,TRBD1,TRBJ1-2,CASTKTGGVGGYTF,TGTGCCAGCACTAAGACAGGGGGCGTCGGTGGCTACACCTTC
NA,TRBV5-1,TRBD1,TRBJ1-5,CASSPYPSDRNSNQPQHF,TGCGCCAGCAGCCCCTATCCCTCGGACAGGAATAGCAATCAGCCCCAGCATTTT
NA,TRBV19,TRBD1,TRBJ1-5,CASRGIRTGEDQPQHF,TGTGCCAGTAGAGGGATACGGACAGGGGAAGATCAGCCCCAGCATTTT
NA,TRBV30,NA,TRBJ2-1,CAWSSLPGAYNEQFF,TGTGCCTGGAGTTCACTCCCTGGAGCCTACAATGAGCAGTTCTTC
NA,TRBV11-3,NA,TRBJ2-5,CASSPGPQETQYF,TGTGCCAGCAGCCCGGGTCCCCAAGAGACCCAGTACTTC
few,TRBV7-3,TRBD1,TRBJ1-2,CASSPNDRVDYGYTF,TGTGCCAGCAGCCCTAATGACAGGGTGGACTATGGCTACACCTTC
NA,TRBV25-1,NA,TRBJ1-6,CASSESRVNSPLHF,TGTGCCAGCAGTGAAAGCAGGGTCAATTCACCCCTCCACTTT
once,TRBV6-6,TRBD1,TRBJ1-1,CASSYSLGTGEAFF,TGTGCCAGCAGTTACTCTCTGGGGACAGGCGAAGCTTTCTTT
NA,TRBV29-1,TRBD1,TRBJ1-1,CSVGLGGNTEAFF,TGCAGCGTTGGTTTAGGGGGCAACACTGAAGCTTTCTTT
NA,TRBV10-3,TRBD2,TRBJ2-3,CAISEPSGVSQYF,TGTGCCATCAGTGAGCCTAGCGGGGTATCGCAGTATTTT
NA,TRBV12-3/TRBV12-4,TRBD2,TRBJ2-7,CASRLAGLHEQYF,TGTGCCAGCAGGCTAGCGGGGCTCCACGAGCAGTACTTC
once,TRBV9,TRBD1,TRBJ1-6,CASSADGTGENSPLHF,TGTGCCAGCAGCGCCGACGGGACAGGGGAGAATTCACCCCTCCACTTT
NA,TRBV7-3,TRBD1,TRBJ2-7,CASSLTGTATYEQYF,TGTGCCAGCAGCTTAACAGGGACAGCCACCTACGAGCAGTACTTC
NA,TRBV5-5,TRBD2,TRBJ2-3,CASSWEGGTDTQYF,TGTGCCAGCAGCTGGGAGGGAGGCACAGATACGCAGTATTTT
once,TRBV18,TRBD1,TRBJ1-5,CASSPTGGWNQPQHF,TGTGCCAGCTCACCGACAGGGGGCTGGAATCAGCCCCAGCATTTT
NA,TRBV2,TRBD1,TRBJ1-2,CASSEEGAGYGYTF,TGTGCCAGCAGTGAGGAGGGGGCCGGCTATGGCTACACCTTC
NA,TRBV7-9,NA,TRBJ1-1,CASSLDRGQNTEAFF,TGTGCCAGCAGCTTAGATAGAGGACAGAACACTGAAGCTTTCTTT
NA,TRBV11-2,NA,TRBJ2-5,CASSFDTGARETQYF,TGTGCCAGCAGCTTCGATACGGGAGCTCGAGAGACCCAGTACTTC
many,TRBV19,NA,TRBJ1-5,CAVDGGFGNQPQHF,TGTGCCGTAGACGGGGGGTTTGGGAATCAGCCCCAGCATTTT
once,TRBV4-2,NA,TRBJ1-3,CASSQADPGGTIYF,TGTGCCAGCAGCCAAGCGGATCCCGGGGGCACCATATATTTT
NA,TRBV3-1/TRBV3-2,TRBD1,TRBJ2-7,CASSPGTGGYEQYF,TGTGCCAGCAGCCCTGGGACAGGGGGATACGAGCAGTACTTC
NA,TRBV5-1,NA,TRBJ1-2,CASSLERANYGYTF,TGCGCCAGCAGCCTTGAAAGAGCTAACTATGGCTACACCTTC
NA,TRBV6-1,NA,TRBJ2-5,CASSEASGSGTQYF,TGTGCCAGCAGTGAAGCTAGCGGTTCGGGGACCCAGTACTTC
few,TRBV14,NA,TRBJ2-7,CASRPTDSGPPYEQYF,TGTGCCAGCAGACCCACCGATAGCGGCCCTCCCTACGAGCAGTACTTC
few,TRBV27,NA,TRBJ1-5,CASSLGSQAINQPQHF,TGTGCCAGCAGTTTAGGAAGTCAGGCGATCAATCAGCCCCAGCATTTT
NA,TRBV7-9,TRBD1,TRBJ1-1,CASRSGQGRAEAFF,TGTGCCAGCAGGTCTGGACAGGGGAGGGCTGAAGCTTTCTTT